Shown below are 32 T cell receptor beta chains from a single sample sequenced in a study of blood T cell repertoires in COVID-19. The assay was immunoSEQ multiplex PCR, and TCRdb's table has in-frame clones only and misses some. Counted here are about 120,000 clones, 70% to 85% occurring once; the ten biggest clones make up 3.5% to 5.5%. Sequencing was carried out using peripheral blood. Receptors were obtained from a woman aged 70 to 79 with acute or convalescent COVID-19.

The DNA of the CDR3 is TGTGCCAGCAGCTTAGCGGGGGGGCAACAAGAGACCCAGTACTTC. Its translation: CASSLAGGQQETQYF. The J gene is TRBJ2-5, the V gene TRBV5-4, with 10 bases that match TRBD2. The CDR3 totals 15 residues. Looked up from germline, CDR1 is SGHNT and CDR2 is YYREEE (reference sequence). V lost 2 bases to trimming and J lost 2 bases; unmatched junction nucleotides: 3.

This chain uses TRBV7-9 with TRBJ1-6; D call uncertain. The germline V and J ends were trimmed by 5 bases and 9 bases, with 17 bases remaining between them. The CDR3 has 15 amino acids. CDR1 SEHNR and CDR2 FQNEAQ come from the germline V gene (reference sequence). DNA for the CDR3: TGTGCCAGCAGCCTGGACTATTCTTCCGCTTCACCCCTCCACTTT. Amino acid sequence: CASSLDYSSASPLHF.

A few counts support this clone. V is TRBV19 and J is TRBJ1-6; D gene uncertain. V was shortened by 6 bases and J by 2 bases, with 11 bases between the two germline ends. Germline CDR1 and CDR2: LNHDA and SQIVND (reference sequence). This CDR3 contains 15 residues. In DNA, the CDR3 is TGTGCCAGTAGCCATGGCGGGGCCTATAATTCACCCCTCCACTTT. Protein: CASSHGGAYNSPLHF.

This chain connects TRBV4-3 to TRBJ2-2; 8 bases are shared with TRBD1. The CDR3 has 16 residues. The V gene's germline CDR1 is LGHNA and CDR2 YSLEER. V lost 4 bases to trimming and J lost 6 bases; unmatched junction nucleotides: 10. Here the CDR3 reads CASSRRQGLEAGELFF. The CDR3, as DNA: TGCGCCAGCAGCCGCAGACAGGGGCTAGAGGCCGGGGAGCTGTTTTTT.

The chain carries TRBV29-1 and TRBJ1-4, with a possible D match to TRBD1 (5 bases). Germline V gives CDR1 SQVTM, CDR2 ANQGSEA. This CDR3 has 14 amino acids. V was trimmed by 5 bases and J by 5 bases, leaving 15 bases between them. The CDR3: CSVRSGTANEKLFF. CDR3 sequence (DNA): TGCAGCGTTAGGAGCGGGACGGCGAATGAAAAACTGTTTTTT.

The CDR3 bases are TGTGCCAGCAGCCACCAGCGGGGGGGCCGATTACATGAGCAGTTCTTC. This encodes CASSHQRGGRLHEQFF. J is TRBJ2-1 and V is TRBV3-1 (or the pseudogene TRBV3-2), with TRBD2 identical over 10 bases. This CDR3 spans 16 amino acids. CDR1 is LGHDT and CDR2 is YNNKEL in the germline V gene (reference sequence). V was clipped by 3 bases and J by 8 bases; unmatched bases: 10.

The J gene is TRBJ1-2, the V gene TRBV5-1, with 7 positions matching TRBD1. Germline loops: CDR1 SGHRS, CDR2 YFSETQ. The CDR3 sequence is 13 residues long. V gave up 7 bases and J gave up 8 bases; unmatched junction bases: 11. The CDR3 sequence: CASRDSGRGGYTF. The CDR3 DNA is TGCGCCAGCCGGGACAGTGGACGTGGGGGCTACACCTTC. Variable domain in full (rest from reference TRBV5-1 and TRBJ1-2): KAGVTQTPRYLIKTRGQQVTLSCSPISGHRSVSWYQQTPGQGLQFLFEYFSETQRNKGNFPGRFSGRQFSNSRSEMNVSTLELGDSALYLCASRDSGRGGYTFGSGTRLTVV.

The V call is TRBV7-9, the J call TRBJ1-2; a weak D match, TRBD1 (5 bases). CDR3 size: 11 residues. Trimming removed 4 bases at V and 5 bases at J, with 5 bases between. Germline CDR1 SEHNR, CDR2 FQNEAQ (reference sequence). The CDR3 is CASSSGYGYTF. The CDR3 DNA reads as TGTGCCAGCAGCTCAGGGTATGGCTACACCTTC.

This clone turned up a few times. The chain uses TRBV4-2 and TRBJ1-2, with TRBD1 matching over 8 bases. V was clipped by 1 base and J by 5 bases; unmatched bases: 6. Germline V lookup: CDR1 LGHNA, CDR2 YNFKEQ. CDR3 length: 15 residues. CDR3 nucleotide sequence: TGTGCCAGCAGCCAAGGACAGGGGAAGCAGTATGGCTACACCTTC. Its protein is CASSQGQGKQYGYTF.

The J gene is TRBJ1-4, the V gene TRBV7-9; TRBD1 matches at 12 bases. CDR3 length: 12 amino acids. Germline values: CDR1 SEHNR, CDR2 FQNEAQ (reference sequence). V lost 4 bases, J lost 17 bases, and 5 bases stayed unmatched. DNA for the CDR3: TGTGCCAGCAGCTCAGGGGACAGGGGGCAATTTTTT. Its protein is CASSSGDRGQFF.

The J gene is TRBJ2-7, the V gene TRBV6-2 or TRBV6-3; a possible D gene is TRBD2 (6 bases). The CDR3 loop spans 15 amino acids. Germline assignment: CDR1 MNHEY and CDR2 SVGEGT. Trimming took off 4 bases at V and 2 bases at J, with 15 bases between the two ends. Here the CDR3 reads CASSSRLDRPYEQYF. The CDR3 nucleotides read TGTGCCAGCAGTTCACGACTAGACCGTCCCTACGAGCAGTACTTC.

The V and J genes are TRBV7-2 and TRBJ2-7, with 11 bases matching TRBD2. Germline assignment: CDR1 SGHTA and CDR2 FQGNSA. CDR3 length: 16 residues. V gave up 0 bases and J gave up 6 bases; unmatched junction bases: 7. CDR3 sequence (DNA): TGTGCCAGCAGCTTAGCTGGGGGAGGACTAGCGGGCGAGCAGTACTTC. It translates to CASSLAGGGLAGEQYF. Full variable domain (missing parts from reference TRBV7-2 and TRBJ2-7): GAGVSQSPSNKVTEKGKDVELRCDPISGHTALYWYRQSLGQGLEFLIYFQGNSAPDKSGLPSDRFSAERTGGSVSTLTIQRTQQEDSAVYLCASSLAGGGLAGEQYFGPGTRLTVT.

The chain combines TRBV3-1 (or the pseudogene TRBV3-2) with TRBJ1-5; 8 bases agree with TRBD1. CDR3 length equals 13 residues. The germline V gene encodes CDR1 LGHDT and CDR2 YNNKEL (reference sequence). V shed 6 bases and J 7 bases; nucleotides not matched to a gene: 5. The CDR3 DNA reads TGTGCCAGCAGTGGAACAGGGGGACAGCCCCAGCATTTT. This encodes CASSGTGGQPQHF.

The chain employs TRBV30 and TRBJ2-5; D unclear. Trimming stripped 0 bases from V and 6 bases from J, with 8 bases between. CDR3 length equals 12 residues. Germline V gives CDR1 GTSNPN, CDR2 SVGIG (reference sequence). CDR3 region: CAWSVVDKTQYF. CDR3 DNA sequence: TGTGCCTGGAGTGTAGTAGATAAGACCCAGTACTTC.

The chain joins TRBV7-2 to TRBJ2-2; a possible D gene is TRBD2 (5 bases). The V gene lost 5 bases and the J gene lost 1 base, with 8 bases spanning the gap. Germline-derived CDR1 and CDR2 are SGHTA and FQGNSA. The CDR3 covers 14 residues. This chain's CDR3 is CASSPLGNTGELFF. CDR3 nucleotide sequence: TGTGCCAGCAGCCCACTAGGGAACACCGGGGAGCTGTTTTTT.

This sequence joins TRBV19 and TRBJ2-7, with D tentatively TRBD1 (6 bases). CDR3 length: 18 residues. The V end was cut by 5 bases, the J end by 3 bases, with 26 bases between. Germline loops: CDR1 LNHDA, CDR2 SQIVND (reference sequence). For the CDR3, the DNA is TGTGCCAGTAGTTCCAATGGGTTCAAGCTGGGGGCCCTCTACGAGCAGTACTTC. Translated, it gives CASSSNGFKLGALYEQYF.

The chain's CDR3 is CASSIPGNTGELFF. Here the CDR3 DNA reads TGTGCCAGCAGCATCCCAGGGAACACCGGGGAGCTGTTTTTT. J is TRBJ2-2 and V is TRBV3-1 (or the pseudogene TRBV3-2); D call uncertain. Germline V gives CDR1 LGHDT, CDR2 YNNKEL (reference sequence). The germline V and J ends were trimmed by 5 bases and 1 base, with 8 bases remaining between them. The CDR3 runs 14 residues.

CDR3 nucleotide sequence: TGTGCCAGCAGCCTGGGGGGACAGGATGAAAAACTGTTTTTT. It is translated as CASSLGGQDEKLFF. V and J are TRBV3-1 (or the pseudogene TRBV3-2) and TRBJ1-4; 8 bases agree with TRBD1. Germline V CDR1 and CDR2: LGHDT, YNNKEL (reference sequence). V trimming: 4 bases; J trimming: 6 bases; junction bases outside the gene matches: 4. The CDR3 length is 14 residues.

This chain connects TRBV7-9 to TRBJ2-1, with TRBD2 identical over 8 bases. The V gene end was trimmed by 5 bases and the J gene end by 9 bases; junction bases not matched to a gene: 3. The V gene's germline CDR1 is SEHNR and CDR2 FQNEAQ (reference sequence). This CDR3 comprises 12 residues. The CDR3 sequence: CASSPTSGEQFF. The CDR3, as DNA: TGTGCCAGCAGCCCTACTAGCGGTGAGCAGTTCTTC.

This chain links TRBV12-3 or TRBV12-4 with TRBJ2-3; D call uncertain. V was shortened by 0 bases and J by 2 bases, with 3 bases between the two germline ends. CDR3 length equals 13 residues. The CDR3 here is CASSLAATDTQYF. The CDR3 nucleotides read TGTGCCAGCAGTTTAGCAGCCACAGATACGCAGTATTTT.

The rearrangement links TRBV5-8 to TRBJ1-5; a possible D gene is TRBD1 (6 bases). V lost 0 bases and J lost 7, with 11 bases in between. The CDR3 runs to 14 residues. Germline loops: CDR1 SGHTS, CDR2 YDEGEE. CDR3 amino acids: CASSLEGRGQPQHF. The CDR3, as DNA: TGTGCCAGCAGCTTGGAGGGGAGGGGGCAGCCCCAGCATTTT.

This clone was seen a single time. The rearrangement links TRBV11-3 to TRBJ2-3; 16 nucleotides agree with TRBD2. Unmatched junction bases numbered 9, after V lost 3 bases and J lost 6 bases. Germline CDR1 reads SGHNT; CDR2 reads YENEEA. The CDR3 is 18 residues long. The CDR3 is CASSLAPGLAGGLDTQYF. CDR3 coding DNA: TGTGCCAGCAGCTTGGCTCCGGGACTAGCGGGGGGGCTGGATACGCAGTATTTT.

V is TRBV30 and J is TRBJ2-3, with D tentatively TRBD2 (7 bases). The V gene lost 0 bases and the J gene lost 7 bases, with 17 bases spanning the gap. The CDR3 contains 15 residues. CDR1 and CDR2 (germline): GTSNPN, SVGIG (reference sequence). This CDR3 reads CAWSVLEGGRNTQYF. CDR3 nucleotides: TGTGCCTGGAGTGTACTGGAGGGGGGGCGGAATACGCAGTATTTT.

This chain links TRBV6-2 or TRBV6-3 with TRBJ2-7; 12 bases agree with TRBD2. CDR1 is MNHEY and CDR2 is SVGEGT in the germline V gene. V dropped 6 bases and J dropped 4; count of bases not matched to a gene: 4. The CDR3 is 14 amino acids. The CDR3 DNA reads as TGTGCCAGCAGCTCCGGGACTAGCGGGTACGAGCAGTACGTC. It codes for CASSSGTSGYEQYV.

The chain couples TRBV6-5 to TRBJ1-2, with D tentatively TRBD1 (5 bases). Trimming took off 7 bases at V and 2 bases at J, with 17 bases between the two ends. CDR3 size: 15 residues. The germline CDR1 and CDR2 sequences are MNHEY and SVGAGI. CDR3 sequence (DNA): TGTGCCAGCACCTACGGTGGGGGGTTAAACTATGGCTACACCTTC. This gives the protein CASTYGGGLNYGYTF.

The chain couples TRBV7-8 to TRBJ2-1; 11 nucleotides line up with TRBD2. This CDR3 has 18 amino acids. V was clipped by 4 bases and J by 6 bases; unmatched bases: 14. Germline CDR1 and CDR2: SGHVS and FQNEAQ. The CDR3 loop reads CASSSLPGLAGGRNEQFF. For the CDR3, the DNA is TGTGCCAGCAGCTCTTTGCCGGGGCTAGCGGGGGGCCGCAATGAGCAGTTCTTC.

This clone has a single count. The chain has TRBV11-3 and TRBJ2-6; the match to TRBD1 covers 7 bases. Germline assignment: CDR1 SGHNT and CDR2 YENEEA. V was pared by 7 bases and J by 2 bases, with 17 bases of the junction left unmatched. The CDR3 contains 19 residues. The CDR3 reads CASTQTLAGGLPGANVLTF. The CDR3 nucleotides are TGTGCCAGCACCCAAACTTTGGCAGGGGGTCTTCCTGGGGCCAACGTCCTGACTTTC.

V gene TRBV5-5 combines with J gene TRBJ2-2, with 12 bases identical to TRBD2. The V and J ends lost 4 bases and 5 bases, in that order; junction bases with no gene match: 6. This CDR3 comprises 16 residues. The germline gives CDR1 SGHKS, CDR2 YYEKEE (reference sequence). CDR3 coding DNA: TGTGCCAGCAGCCGGACTAGCGGGACTCTAACCGGGGAGCTGTTTTTT. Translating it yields CASSRTSGTLTGELFF.

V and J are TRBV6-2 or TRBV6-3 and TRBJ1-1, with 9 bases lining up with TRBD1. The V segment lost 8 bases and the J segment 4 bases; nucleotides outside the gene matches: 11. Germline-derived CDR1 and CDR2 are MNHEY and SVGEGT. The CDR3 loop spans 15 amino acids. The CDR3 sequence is CASGPQGARFTEAFF. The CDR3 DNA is TGTGCCAGCGGCCCACAGGGGGCGCGTTTCACTGAAGCTTTCTTT.

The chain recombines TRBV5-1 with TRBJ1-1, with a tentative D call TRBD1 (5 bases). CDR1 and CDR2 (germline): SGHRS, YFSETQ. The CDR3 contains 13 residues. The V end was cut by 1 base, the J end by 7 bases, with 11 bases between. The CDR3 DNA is TGCGCCAGCAGCTTGTCGGGGGAGTTTGAAGCTTTCTTT. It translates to CASSLSGEFEAFF.

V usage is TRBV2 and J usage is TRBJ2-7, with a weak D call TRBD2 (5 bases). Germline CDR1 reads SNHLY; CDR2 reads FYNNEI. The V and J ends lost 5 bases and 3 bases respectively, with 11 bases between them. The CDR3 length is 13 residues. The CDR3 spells CASSLSRGYEQYV. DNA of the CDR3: TGTGCCAGCAGTCTGAGTCGGGGCTACGAGCAGTACGTC.

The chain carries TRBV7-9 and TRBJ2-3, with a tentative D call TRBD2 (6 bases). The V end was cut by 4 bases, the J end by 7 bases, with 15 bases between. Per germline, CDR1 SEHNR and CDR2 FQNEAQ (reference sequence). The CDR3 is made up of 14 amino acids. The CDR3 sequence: CASSYRGTGNTQYF. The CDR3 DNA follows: TGTGCCAGCAGCTATCGGGGGACTGGAAATACGCAGTATTTT.